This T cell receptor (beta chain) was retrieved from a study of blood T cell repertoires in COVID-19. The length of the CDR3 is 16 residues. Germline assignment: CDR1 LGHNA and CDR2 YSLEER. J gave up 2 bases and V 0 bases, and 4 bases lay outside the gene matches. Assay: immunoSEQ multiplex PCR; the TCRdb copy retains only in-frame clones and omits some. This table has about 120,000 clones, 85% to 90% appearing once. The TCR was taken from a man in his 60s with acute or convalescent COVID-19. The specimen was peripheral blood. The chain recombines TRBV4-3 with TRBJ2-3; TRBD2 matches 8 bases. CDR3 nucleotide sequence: TGCGCCAGCAGCCAAGAATACGGGAGGGCCACAGATACGCAGTATTTT. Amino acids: CASSQEYGRATDTQYF.